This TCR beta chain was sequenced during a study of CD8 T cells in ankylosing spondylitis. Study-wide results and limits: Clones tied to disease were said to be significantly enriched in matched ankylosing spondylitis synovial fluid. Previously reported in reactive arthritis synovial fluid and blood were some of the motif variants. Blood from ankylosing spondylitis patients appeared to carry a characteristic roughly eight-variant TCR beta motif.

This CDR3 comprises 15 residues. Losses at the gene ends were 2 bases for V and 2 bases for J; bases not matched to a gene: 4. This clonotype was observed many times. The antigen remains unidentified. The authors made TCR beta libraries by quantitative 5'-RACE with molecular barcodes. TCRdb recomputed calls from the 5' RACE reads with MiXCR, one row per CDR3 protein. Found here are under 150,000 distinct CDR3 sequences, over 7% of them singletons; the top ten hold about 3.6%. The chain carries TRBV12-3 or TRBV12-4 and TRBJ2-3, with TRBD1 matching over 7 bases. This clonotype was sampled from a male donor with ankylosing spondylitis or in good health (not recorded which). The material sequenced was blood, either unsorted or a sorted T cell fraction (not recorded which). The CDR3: CASSLRDRDTDTQYF. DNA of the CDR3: TGTGCCAGCAGTTTACGGGACAGAGACACAGATACGCAGTATTTT.